This entry lists 11 T cell receptor beta chains sequenced from one sample in a study of CD8 T cells in Susac syndrome. Random-hexamer reverse transcription was applied to about 0.45 to 1 ug RNA. Via MiXCR, TCRdb re-called the immunoSEQ multiplex PCR reads, giving one row per CDR3 protein. This sample carries about 180,000 distinct CDR3 sequences, 90% to 95% of them seen once, and the ten largest clones take 0.095% to 0.13%. The source material was CD4+ T cells from PBMCs. Source of these receptors: a human donor with Susac syndrome.

The rearrangement links TRBV5-4 to TRBJ2-1; 16 bases agree with TRBD2. Germline-derived CDR1 and CDR2 are SGHNT and YYREEE (reference sequence). The ends lost 0 bases at V and 7 bases at J; junction bases unmatched: 7. This CDR3 is 18 amino acids long. The CDR3 reads CASSLGGTSGGAINEQFF. CDR3 DNA sequence: TGTGCCAGCAGCTTGGGCGGGACTAGCGGGGGGGCCATTAATGAGCAGTTCTTC.

The rearrangement links TRBV4-3 to TRBJ2-3; 9 bases map to TRBD2. This CDR3 is 16 amino acids long. Germline V gene data show CDR1 as LGHNA and CDR2 as YSLEER. The V gene end was trimmed by 4 bases and the J gene end by 4 bases; junction bases not matched to a gene: 9. CDR3 sequence: CASSLSSGGRSDTQYF. CDR3 in DNA: TGCGCCAGCAGCCTAAGCAGCGGGGGGAGGTCAGATACGCAGTATTTT.

There are a few counts of this clonotype. V gene TRBV7-2 combines with J gene TRBJ2-1; D is possibly TRBD1 (5 bases). Trimming shortened V by 5 bases and J by 1 base, and 12 bases separated the two germline ends. From germline, CDR1 is SGHTA and CDR2 FQGNSA. The length of the CDR3 is 15 residues. DNA for the CDR3: TGTGCCAGCAGCCCCATGGCAGGGTCCTACAATGAGCAGTTCTTC. Translated, it gives CASSPMAGSYNEQFF.

V is TRBV5-1 and J is TRBJ2-7, with 9 bases matching TRBD1. The V gene's germline CDR1 is SGHRS and CDR2 YFSETQ. The J segment lost 2 bases and the V segment lost 4 bases, leaving 10 bases of the junction unmatched. The CDR3 extends over 16 amino acids. The CDR3 is CASSKTGGLLAYEQYF. The CDR3, as DNA: TGCGCCAGCAGCAAAACAGGGGGCTTATTGGCCTACGAGCAGTACTTC. The variable domain in full, with the rest retrieved from reference TRBV5-1 and TRBJ2-7, is KAGVTQTPRYLIKTRGQQVTLSCSPISGHRSVSWYQQTPGQGLQFLFEYFSETQRNKGNFPGRFSGRQFSNSRSEMNVSTLELGDSALYLCASSKTGGLLAYEQYFGPGTRLTVT.

The CDR3 loop is CASSQTSGGTTDTQYF. As DNA, the CDR3 is TGTGCCAGCAGCCAAACTAGCGGGGGGACCACAGATACGCAGTATTTT. This rearrangement joins TRBV3-1 to TRBJ2-3, with 12 bases fitting TRBD2. V lost 2 bases, J lost 2 bases, and 2 bases stayed unmatched. This CDR3 is built from 16 residues. Germline CDR1 reads LGHDT; CDR2 reads YNNKEL (reference sequence).

The chain links TRBV30 to TRBJ2-7, with D unclear. V was cut by 8 bases and J by 3 bases, with 14 bases left in between. Germline values: CDR1 GTSNPN, CDR2 SVGIG (reference sequence). The CDR3 has 12 amino acids. The CDR3 reads CALAEQNYEQYF. The CDR3 DNA reads as TGTGCCCTGGCGGAGCAGAACTACGAGCAGTACTTC.

V usage is TRBV6-5 and J usage is TRBJ2-5; 10 nucleotides match TRBD2. Germline-derived CDR1 and CDR2 are MNHEY and SVGAGI. This CDR3 has 14 residues. With V trimmed by 5 bases and J by 3 bases, 3 bases remained unmatched. In nucleotides, the CDR3 is TGTGCCAGCAGTAAAGGGACTAGCGAAGAGACCCAGTACTTC. Protein sequence: CASSKGTSEETQYF.

This chain connects TRBV24-1 to TRBJ2-3; 10 nucleotides line up with TRBD1. J gave up 3 bases and V 4 bases, and 15 bases lay outside the gene matches. The CDR3 extends over 19 amino acids. Germline-derived CDR1 and CDR2 are KGHDR and SFDVKD. CDR3 DNA: TGTGCCACCAGTGACCCTCCCGGACAGGGGGATGAAGGGACAGATACGCAGTATTTT. Protein sequence: CATSDPPGQGDEGTDTQYF.

The rearrangement uses TRBV6-5 and TRBJ1-5, with 11 positions matching TRBD1. Unmatched junction bases numbered 2, after V lost 3 bases and J lost 7 bases. This CDR3 is built from 14 residues. CDR1 and CDR2 from the germline V gene are MNHEY and SVGAGI. The CDR3 spells CASSYGTGGQPQHF. CDR3 coding DNA: TGTGCCAGCAGTTATGGGACAGGGGGACAGCCCCAGCATTTT.

The chain links TRBV2 to TRBJ2-3, with 8 bases identical to TRBD2. CDR1 and CDR2 from the germline V gene are SNHLY and FYNNEI. With 4 bases clipped from V and 5 bases from J, the junction kept 8 bases outside the gene matches. CDR3 length equals 15 residues. CDR3 DNA: TGTGCCAGCAGTGTCGGGGGGGCCTCCGGAGATACGCAGTATTTT. It yields the protein CASSVGGASGDTQYF.

The chain joins TRBV12-3 or TRBV12-4 to TRBJ1-5; a possible D gene is TRBD1 (6 bases). Trimming left V 8 bases short and J 5 bases short, with 16 bases between. CDR3 length equals 14 residues. The CDR3: CASGRGRVDQPQHF. CDR3 nucleotides: TGTGCCAGCGGGAGGGGGAGGGTGGATCAGCCCCAGCATTTT.